This T cell receptor beta chain was sequenced for a study of cytomegalovirus exposure and HLA in healthy donors. Points on this clone: Its cognate antigen is unknown.

The CDR3 runs to 17 residues. Germline V gene lookup returns CDR1 MGHRA and CDR2 YSYEKL. Unmatched junction bases numbered 10, after V lost 2 bases and J lost 2 bases. Notes on the study in general: Another analysis was done later, and it associated more than 15,000 TCR beta sequences with HLA alleles at 0.05 false discovery rate.

The PCR employed 60 Vbeta primers together with 13 Jbeta primers. Method: immunoSEQ multiplex PCR; TCRdb's copy keeps in-frame clones and lacks some. The sample comprises some 200,000 clones, approximately 80% of which are singletons, and 2.9% rests with the top ten. The rearrangement uses TRBV4-1 and TRBJ2-7; the match to TRBD1 covers 9 bases. The sample consisted of PBMCs. The clonotype originates from a woman in her twenties or thirties in good health and CMV-seronegative. The CDR3 is CASSQRNNRQGAYEQYF. The CDR3 coding sequence is TGCGCCAGCAGCCAAAGGAATAACCGACAGGGGGCCTACGAGCAGTACTTC.